This TCR beta chain was identified in a study of blood T cells in healthy people across ages. Study details: Capture via template switching afforded approximately one barcoded beta molecule per two T cells. Study observations and caveats: Both higher diversity and more naive CD4+ cells marked long-lived donors when set against aged donors. Estimated diversity across one million T cells was deemed an underestimate.

Of note for this clonotype: What it binds is unknown.

Peripheral blood was drawn, ten milliliters per donor. The second PCR ran roughly 6 to 11 cycles with a sample-barcoded 5' primer and J-beta primers. From the 5' RACE reads, TCRdb called clonotypes with MiXCR, one entry per CDR3 protein. The repertoire has 1,800,000 or so distinct CDR3 sequences, around 40% of them found once; the top ten carry 23%. Per germline, CDR1 MGHDK and CDR2 SYGVNS. CDR3 size: 15 residues. The V gene end was trimmed by 7 bases and the J gene end by 3 bases; junction bases not matched to a gene: 8. The genes are TRBV25-1 and TRBJ2-3; 9 bases fit TRBD2. This TCR came from a human donor in good health. What was sequenced was blood. CDR3 DNA sequence: TGTGCCAGCATGGGCGGGGGGGCCCTGACAGATACGCAGTATTTT. Protein: CASMGGGALTDTQYF.